The 9 T cell receptor beta chains below were found in one sample sequenced in a study of blood T cell repertoires in COVID-19. Libraries were prepared by immunoSEQ multiplex PCR; TCRdb keeps only in-frame clonotypes and omits some of them. The data contain about 140,000 clones, roughly 82% of them seen just once; the ten biggest clones take up around 14%. What was sequenced was peripheral blood. These receptors all stem from a man older than 75 with acute or convalescent COVID-19.

This clone was detected a few times. This chain joins TRBV5-1 and TRBJ2-3; TRBD2 agrees at 8 bases. V was pared by 0 bases and J by 2 bases, with 2 bases of the junction left unmatched. The CDR3 length is 15 residues. Germline lookup yields CDR1 SGHRS and CDR2 YFSETQ. The CDR3 reads CASSLELADTDTQYF. Written as DNA, the CDR3 is TGCGCCAGCAGCTTGGAACTAGCGGACACAGATACGCAGTATTTT.

The genes are TRBV3-1 (or the pseudogene TRBV3-2) and TRBJ1-1, with D hard to call. V lost 1 base, J lost 2 bases, and 8 bases lay in between. There are 14 residues in the CDR3. Looked up from germline, CDR1 is LGHDT and CDR2 is YNNKEL (reference sequence). The CDR3 bases are TGTGCCAGCAGCCAAGGGAGGATTAACACTGAAGCTTTCTTT. It yields the protein CASSQGRINTEAFF.

The V and J genes are TRBV3-1 (or the pseudogene TRBV3-2) and TRBJ1-3; D uncertain. Trimming pared 0 bases from V and 0 bases from J, leaving 6 bases between. This CDR3 region has 15 residues. Germline CDR1 LGHDT, CDR2 YNNKEL (reference sequence). The CDR3 region is CASSQDESSGNTIYF. Here the CDR3 DNA reads TGTGCCAGCAGCCAAGACGAGAGCTCTGGAAACACCATATATTTT.

The rearrangement links TRBV19 to TRBJ2-5; the D is unclear. This CDR3 comprises 13 residues. Germline V CDR1 and CDR2: LNHDA, SQIVND (reference sequence). V shed 1 base and J shed 5 bases, with 8 bases lying between them. The CDR3 nucleotides are TGTGCCAGTAGTATAGGAGGAGAGGAGACCCAGTACTTC. Translating gives CASSIGGEETQYF.

The rearrangement joins TRBV18 to TRBJ2-7; 8 bases line up with TRBD2. Germline CDR1 and CDR2: KGHSH and LQKENI. The CDR3 has 13 amino acids. J lost 2 bases, V lost 6 bases, and 3 bases had no gene match. This CDR3 is CASSLGLAYEQYF. CDR3 DNA: TGTGCCAGCTCGCTGGGACTAGCCTACGAGCAGTACTTC.

The chain joins TRBV19 to TRBJ1-1; 8 bases fit TRBD1. Trimming took 2 bases from V and 3 from J; bases not matched to a gene: 2. The germline CDR1 and CDR2 sequences are LNHDA and SQIVND (reference sequence). CDR3 length equals 14 residues. This CDR3 is CASSIQGAYTEAFF. For the CDR3, the DNA is TGTGCCAGTAGTATACAGGGGGCATACACTGAAGCTTTCTTT.

This clone was detected once. The rearrangement links TRBV5-6 to TRBJ2-2; D perhaps matches TRBD1 (6 bases). The germline V gene encodes CDR1 SGHDT and CDR2 YYEEEE. The CDR3 sequence is 15 residues long. Trimming shortened V by 4 bases and J by 5 bases, and 15 bases separated the two germline ends. The CDR3 spells CASSPQGPGTGELFF. In DNA form, the CDR3 reads TGTGCCAGCAGCCCTCAGGGGCCTGGAACCGGGGAGCTGTTTTTT.

The chain uses TRBV7-2 and TRBJ2-4, with 7 nucleotides matching TRBD1. CDR3 length: 14 amino acids. Per the germline V gene, CDR1 is SGHTA and CDR2 is FQGNSA. V lost 2 bases, J lost 6 bases, and 4 bases stayed unmatched. The CDR3, as DNA: TGTGCCAGCAGCTTAATAAGGGGGCTAAACATTCAGTACTTC. Amino acid sequence: CASSLIRGLNIQYF.

The gene calls are TRBV15 and TRBJ2-2; 8 nucleotides agree with TRBD2. Unmatched junction bases numbered 17, after V lost 0 bases and J lost 5 bases. The CDR3 runs to 20 residues. Germline CDR1 LNHNV, CDR2 YYDKDF (reference sequence). The CDR3 sequence: CATSRDPVFWSGGDTGELFF. CDR3 sequence (DNA): TGTGCCACCAGCAGAGATCCCGTGTTCTGGAGCGGGGGTGATACCGGGGAGCTGTTTTTT. Full variable domain (remainder filled in from reference TRBV15 and TRBJ2-2): DAMVIQNPRYQVTQFGKPVTLSCSQTLNHNVMYWYQQKSSQAPKLLFHYYDKDFNNEADTPDNFQSRRPNTSFCFLDIRSPGLGDTAMYLCATSRDPVFWSGGDTGELFFGEGSRLTVL.